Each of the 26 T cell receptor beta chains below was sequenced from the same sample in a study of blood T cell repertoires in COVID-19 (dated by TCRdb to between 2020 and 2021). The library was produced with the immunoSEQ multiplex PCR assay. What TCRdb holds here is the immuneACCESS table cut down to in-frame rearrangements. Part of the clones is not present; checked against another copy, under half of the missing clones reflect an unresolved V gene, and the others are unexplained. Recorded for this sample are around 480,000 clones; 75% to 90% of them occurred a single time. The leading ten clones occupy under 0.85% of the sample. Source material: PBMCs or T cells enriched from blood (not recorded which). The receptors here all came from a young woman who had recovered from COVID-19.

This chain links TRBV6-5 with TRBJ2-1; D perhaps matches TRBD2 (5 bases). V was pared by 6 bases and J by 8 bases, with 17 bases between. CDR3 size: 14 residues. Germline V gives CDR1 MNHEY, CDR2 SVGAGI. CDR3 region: CASSAKLVPDEQFF. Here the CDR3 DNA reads TGTGCCAGCAGCGCCAAACTAGTTCCCGATGAGCAGTTCTTC.

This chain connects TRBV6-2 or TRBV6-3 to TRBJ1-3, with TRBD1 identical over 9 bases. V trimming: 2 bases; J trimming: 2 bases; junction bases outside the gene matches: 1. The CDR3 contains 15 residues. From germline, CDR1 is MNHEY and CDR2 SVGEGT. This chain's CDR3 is CASSYTGGPGNTIYF. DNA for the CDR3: TGTGCCAGCAGTTACACAGGGGGCCCTGGAAACACCATATATTTT.

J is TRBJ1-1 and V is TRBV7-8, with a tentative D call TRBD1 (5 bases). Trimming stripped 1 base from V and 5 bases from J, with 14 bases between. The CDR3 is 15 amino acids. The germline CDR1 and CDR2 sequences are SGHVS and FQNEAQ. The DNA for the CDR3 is TGTGCCAGCAGCTTAGATGAAGGGGTTCCGACTGAAGCTTTCTTT. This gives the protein CASSLDEGVPTEAFF.

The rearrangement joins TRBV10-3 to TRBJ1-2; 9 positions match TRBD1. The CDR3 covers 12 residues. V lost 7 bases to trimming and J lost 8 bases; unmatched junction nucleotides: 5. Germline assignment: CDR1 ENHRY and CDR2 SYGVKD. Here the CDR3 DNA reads TGTGCCATCACCGACAGGGGGAGAGGCTACACCTTC. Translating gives CAITDRGRGYTF.

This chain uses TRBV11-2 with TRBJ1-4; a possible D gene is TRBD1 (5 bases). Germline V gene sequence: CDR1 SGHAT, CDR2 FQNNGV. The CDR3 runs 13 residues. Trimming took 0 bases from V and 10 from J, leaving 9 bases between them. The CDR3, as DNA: TGTGCCAGCAGCTTAGATCCCGGGGGAAAACTGTTTTTT. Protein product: CASSLDPGGKLFF.

The chain's CDR3 is CASSRTSGGRGTGDTQYF. The CDR3 DNA follows: TGTGCCAGCAGCCGGACTAGCGGGGGCAGAGGTACCGGAGATACGCAGTATTTT. V gene TRBV2 combines with J gene TRBJ2-3, with 13 positions matching TRBD2. The V gene end was trimmed by 6 bases and the J gene end by 5 bases; junction bases not matched to a gene: 14. CDR3 length: 18 amino acids. Germline values: CDR1 SNHLY, CDR2 FYNNEI.

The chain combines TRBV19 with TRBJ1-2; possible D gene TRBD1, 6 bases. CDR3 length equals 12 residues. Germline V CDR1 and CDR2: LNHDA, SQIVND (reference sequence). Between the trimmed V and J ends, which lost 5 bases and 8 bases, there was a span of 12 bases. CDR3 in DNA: TGTGCCAGTAGTGGTTGGACAGACGGCTACACCTTC. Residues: CASSGWTDGYTF.

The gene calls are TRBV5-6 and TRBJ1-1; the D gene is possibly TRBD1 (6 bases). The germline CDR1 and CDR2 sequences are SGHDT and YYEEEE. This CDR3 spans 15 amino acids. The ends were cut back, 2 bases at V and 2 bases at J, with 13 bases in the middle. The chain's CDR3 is CASSFFTGTNTEAFF. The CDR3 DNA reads TGTGCCAGCAGCTTTTTTACAGGGACCAACACTGAAGCTTTCTTT.

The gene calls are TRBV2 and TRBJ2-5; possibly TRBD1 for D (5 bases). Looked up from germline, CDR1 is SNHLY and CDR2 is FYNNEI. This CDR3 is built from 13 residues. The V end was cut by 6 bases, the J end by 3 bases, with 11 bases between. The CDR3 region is CASSDSPEETQYF. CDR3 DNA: TGTGCCAGCAGCGACAGCCCCGAAGAGACCCAGTACTTC.

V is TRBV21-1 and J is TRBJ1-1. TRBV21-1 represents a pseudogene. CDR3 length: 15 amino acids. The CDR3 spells CASSKGWERGTEAFF. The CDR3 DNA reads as TGTGCCAGCAGCAAAGGGTGGGAACGGGGCACTGAAGCTTTCTTT.

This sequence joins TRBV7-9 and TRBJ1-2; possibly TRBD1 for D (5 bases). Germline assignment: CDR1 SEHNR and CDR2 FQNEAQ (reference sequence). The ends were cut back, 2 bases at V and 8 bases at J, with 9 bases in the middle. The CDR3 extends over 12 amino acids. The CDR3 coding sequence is TGTGCCAGCAGCTTAACCGGGGGAGGCTACACCTTC. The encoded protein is CASSLTGGGYTF.

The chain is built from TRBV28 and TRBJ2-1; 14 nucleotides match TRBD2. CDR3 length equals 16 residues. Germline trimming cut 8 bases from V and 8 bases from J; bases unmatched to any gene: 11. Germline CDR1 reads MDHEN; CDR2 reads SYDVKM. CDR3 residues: CASSTSGGARRDEQFF. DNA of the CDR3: TGTGCCAGCTCGACTAGCGGGGGGGCGAGGAGGGATGAGCAGTTCTTC.

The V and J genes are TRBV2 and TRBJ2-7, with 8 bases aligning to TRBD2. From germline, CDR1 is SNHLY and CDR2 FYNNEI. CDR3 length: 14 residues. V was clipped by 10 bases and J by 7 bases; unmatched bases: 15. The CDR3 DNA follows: TGTGCCACCTCCCGGGAGGGTGGTTTTTGGGAGCAGTACTTC. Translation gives CATSREGGFWEQYF. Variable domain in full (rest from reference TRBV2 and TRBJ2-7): EPEVTQTPSHQVTQMGQEVILRCVPISNHLYFYWYRQILGQKVEFLVSFYNNEISEKSEIFDDQFSVERPDGSNFTLKIRSTKLEDSAMYFCATSREGGFWEQYFGPGTRLTVT.

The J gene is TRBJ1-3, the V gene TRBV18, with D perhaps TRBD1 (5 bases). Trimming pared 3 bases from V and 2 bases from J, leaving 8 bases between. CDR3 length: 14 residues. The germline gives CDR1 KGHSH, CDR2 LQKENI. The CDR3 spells CASSPQGTGNTIYF. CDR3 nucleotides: TGTGCCAGCTCACCCCAGGGTACTGGAAACACCATATATTTT.

The CDR3 sequence is CASSSTLTGASGNTIYF. The CDR3 nucleotides read TGTGCCAGCTCATCGACCCTGACAGGGGCCTCTGGAAACACCATATATTTT. V is TRBV18 and J is TRBJ1-3, with 8 bases matching TRBD1. Germline V gene lookup returns CDR1 KGHSH and CDR2 LQKENI. This CDR3 region has 17 residues. J lost 0 bases, V lost 5 bases, and 9 bases had no gene match.

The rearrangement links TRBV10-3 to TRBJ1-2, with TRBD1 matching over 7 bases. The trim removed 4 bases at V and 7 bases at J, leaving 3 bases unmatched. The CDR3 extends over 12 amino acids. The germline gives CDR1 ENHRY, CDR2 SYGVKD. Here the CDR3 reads CAISASGGGYTF. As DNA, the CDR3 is TGTGCCATCAGTGCTTCAGGGGGTGGCTACACCTTC.

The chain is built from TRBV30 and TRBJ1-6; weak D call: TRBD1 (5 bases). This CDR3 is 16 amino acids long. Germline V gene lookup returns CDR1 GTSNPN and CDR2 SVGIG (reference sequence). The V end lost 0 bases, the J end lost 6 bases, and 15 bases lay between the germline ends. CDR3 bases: TGTGCCTGGAGTGTAAGGGGAAGTGGGGCTAATTCACCCCTCCACTTT. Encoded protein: CAWSVRGSGANSPLHF.

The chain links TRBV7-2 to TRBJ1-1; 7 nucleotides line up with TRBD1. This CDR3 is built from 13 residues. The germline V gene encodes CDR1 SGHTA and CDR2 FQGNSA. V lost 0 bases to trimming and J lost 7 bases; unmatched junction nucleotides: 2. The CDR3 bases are TGTGCCAGCAGCTTAGCAAGACAGGGTGAAGCTTTCTTT. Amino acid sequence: CASSLARQGEAFF.

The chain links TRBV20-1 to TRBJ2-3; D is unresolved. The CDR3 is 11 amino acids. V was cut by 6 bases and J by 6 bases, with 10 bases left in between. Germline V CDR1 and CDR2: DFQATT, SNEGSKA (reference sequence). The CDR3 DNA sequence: TGCAGTGCCGGTCTTTTCGATACGCAGTATTTT. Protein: CSAGLFDTQYF.

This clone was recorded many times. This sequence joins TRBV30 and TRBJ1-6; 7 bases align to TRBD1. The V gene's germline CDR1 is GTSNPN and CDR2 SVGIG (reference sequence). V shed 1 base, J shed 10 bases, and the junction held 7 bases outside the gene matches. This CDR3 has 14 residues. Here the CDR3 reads CAWSGAGGVSPLHF. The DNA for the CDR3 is TGTGCCTGGAGTGGGGCAGGGGGTGTCTCACCCCTCCACTTT. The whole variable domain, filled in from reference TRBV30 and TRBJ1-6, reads SQTIHQWPATLVQPVGSPLSLECTVEGTSNPNLYWYRQAAGRGLQLLFYSVGIGQISSEVPQNLSASRPQDRQFILSSKKLLLSDSGFYLCAWSGAGGVSPLHFGNGTRLTVT.

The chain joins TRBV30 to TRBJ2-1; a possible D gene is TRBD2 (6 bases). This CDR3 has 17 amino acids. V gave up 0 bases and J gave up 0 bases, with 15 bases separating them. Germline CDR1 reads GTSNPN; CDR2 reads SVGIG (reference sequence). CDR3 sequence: CAWSVLGRSSSYNEQFF. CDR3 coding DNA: TGTGCCTGGAGTGTTCTAGGGAGGTCTAGCTCCTACAATGAGCAGTTCTTC.

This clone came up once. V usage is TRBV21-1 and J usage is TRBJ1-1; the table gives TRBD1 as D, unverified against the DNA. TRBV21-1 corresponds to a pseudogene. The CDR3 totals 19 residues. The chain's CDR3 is CASSKFPGQGRKMNTEAFF. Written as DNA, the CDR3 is TGTGCCAGCAGCAAATTCCCGGGACAGGGGAGGAAGATGAACACTGAAGCTTTCTTT.

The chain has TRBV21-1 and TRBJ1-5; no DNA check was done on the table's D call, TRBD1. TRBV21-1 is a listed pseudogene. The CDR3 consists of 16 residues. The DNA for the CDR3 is TGTGCCAGCACCCACCGGGTTGACAGGAAAAATCAGCCCCAGCATTTT. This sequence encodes CASTHRVDRKNQPQHF.

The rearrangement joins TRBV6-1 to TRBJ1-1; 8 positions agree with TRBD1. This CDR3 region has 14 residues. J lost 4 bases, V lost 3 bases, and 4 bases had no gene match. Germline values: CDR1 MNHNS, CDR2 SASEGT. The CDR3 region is CASSERQGRTEAFF. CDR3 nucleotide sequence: TGTGCCAGCAGTGAGAGACAGGGGCGCACTGAAGCTTTCTTT.

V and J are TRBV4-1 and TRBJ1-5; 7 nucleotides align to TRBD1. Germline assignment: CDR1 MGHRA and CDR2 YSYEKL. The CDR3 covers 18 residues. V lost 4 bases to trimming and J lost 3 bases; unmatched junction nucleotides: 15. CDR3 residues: CASSLKAFYRGTNQPQHF. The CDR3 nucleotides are TGCGCCAGCAGCCTAAAAGCCTTTTACAGGGGTACCAATCAGCCCCAGCATTTT.

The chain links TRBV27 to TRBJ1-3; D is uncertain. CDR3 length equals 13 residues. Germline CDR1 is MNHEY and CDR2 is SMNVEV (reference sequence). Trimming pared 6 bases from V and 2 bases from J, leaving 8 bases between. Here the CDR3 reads CASRPTAGNTIYF. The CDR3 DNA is TGTGCCAGCAGACCTACAGCTGGAAACACCATATATTTT.